This T cell receptor beta chain came from a study of spatial heterogeneity in lung cancer. This clonotype occurred many times. This CDR3 has 15 residues. CDR1 and CDR2 (germline): SGHNT, YYREEE (reference sequence). Between the trimmed V and J ends, which lost 0 bases and 1 base, there was a span of 10 bases. Time point reported: sample taken at primary tumor resection. TCRdb itself ran the 5' RACE reads through MiXCR, one entry per CDR3 protein. The data hold tens of thousands of distinct CDR3 sequences, with just under 6% observed a single time. The TCR originated in a male donor with early-stage non-small cell lung cancer. The genes are TRBV5-4 and TRBJ1-1; the D gene is possibly TRBD1 (6 bases). Sequencing used PBMCs, obtained at surgery. The CDR3 region has the DNA TGTGCCAGCAGCTTGGCGGGACACACGAACACTGAAGCTTTCTTT. Residues: CASSLAGHTNTEAFF.